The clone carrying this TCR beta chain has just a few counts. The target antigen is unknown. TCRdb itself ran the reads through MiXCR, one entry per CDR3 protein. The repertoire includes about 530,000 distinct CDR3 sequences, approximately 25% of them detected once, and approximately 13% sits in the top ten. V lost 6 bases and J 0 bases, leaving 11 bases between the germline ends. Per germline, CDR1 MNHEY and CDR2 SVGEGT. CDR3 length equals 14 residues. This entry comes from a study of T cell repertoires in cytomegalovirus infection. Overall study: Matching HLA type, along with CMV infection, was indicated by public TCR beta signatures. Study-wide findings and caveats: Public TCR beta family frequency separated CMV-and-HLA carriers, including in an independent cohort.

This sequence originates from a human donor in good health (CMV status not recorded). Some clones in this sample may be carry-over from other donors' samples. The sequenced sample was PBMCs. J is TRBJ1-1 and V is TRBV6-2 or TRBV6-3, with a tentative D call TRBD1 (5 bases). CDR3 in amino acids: CASRRTLLNTEAFF. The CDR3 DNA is TGTGCCAGCAGACGGACACTTTTGAACACTGAAGCTTTCTTT.